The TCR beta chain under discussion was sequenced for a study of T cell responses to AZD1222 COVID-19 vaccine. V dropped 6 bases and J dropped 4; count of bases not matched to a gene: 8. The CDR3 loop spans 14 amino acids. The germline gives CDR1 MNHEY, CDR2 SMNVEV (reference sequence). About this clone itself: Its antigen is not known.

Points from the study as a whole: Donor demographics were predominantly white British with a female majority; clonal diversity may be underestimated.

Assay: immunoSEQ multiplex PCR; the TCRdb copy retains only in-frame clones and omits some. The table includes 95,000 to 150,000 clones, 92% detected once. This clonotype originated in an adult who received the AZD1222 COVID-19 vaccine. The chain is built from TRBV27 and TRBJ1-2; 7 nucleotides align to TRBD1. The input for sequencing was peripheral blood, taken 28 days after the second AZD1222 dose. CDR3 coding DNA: TGTGCCAGCAGGAGGACAGGAGACCTCTATGGCTACACCTTC. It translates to CASRRTGDLYGYTF.